This T cell receptor beta chain originates from a study of shared clonotypes between healthy human individuals. Genomic DNA came from tens of millions of PBMCs in unsorted samples. The authors sequenced unsorted PBMC DNA on ten immunoSEQ deep assay plates. Sequenced by immunoSEQ multiplex PCR; TCRdb stores in-frame clones only, minus some. The sample holds about 560,000 clones, around 78% seen once. Trimming took off 7 bases at V and 6 bases at J, with 15 bases between the two ends. From germline, CDR1 is MGHRA and CDR2 YSYEKL. The CDR3 is made up of 14 amino acids. Specimen: PBMCs. The J gene is TRBJ2-2, the V gene TRBV4-1; TRBD1 might be the D (6 bases). This receptor was identified in a woman aged 40 to 50 in good health. Some clones in this sample may be carry-over from other donors' samples. As DNA, the CDR3 is TGCGCCAGCACCGTACTAGGGGGAGCCGGGGAGCTGTTTTTT. It specifies CASTVLGGAGELFF.